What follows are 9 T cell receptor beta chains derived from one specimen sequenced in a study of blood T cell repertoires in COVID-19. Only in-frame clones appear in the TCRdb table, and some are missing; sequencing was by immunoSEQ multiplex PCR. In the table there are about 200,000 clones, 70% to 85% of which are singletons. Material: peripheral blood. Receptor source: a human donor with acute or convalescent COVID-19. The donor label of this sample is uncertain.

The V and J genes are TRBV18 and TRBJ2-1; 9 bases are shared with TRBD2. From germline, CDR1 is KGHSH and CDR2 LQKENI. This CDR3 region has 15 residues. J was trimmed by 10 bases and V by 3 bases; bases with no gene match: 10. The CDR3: CASSPGLAPLSEQFF. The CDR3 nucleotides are TGTGCCAGCTCACCGGGACTAGCCCCACTATCGGAGCAGTTCTTC. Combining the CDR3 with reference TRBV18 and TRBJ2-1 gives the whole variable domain NAGVMQNPRHLVRRRGQEARLRCSPMKGHSHVYWYRQLPEEGLKFMVYLQKENIIDESGMPKERFSAEFPKEGPSILRIQQVVRGDSAAYFCASSPGLAPLSEQFFGPGTRLTVL.

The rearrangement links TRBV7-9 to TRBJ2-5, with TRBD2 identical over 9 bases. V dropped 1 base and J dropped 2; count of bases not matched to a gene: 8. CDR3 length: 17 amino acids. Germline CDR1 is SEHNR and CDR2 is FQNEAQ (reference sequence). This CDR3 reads CASSLGRASGVQETQYF. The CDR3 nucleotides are TGTGCCAGCAGCTTAGGGAGGGCTAGCGGGGTTCAAGAGACCCAGTACTTC.

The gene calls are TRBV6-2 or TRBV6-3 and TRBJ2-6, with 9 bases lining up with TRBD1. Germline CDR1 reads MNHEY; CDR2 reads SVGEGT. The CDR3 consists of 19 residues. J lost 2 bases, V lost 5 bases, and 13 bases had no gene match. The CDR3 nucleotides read TGTGCCAGCAGTCTGGACCGGGACAGGGATTTCACTGGGGCCAACGTCCTGACTTTC. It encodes CASSLDRDRDFTGANVLTF.

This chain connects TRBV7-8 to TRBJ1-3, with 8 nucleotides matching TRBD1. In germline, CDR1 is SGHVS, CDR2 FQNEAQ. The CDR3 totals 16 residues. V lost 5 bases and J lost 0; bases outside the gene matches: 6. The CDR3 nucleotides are TGTGCCAGCAGCCCATATGGACAGGGCTCTGGAAACACCATATATTTT. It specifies CASSPYGQGSGNTIYF.

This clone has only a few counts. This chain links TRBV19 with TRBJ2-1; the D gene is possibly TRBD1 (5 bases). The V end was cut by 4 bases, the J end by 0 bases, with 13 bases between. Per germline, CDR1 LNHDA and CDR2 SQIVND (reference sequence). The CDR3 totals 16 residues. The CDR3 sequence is CASSRQQASSYNEQFF. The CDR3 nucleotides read TGTGCCAGTAGTAGACAACAGGCAAGCTCCTACAATGAGCAGTTCTTC.

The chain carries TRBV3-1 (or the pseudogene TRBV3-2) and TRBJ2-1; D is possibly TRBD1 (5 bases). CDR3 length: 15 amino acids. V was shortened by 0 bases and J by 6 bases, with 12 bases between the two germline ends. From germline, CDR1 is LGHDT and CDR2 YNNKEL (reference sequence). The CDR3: CASSQDGRVGNEQFF. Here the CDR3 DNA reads TGTGCCAGCAGCCAAGACGGCAGGGTGGGCAATGAGCAGTTCTTC.

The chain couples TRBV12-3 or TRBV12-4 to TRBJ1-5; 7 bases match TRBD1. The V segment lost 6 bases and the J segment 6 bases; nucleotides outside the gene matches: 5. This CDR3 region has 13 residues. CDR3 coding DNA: TGTGCCAGCAGGACAGGGAATACTCAGCCCCAGCATTTT. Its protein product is CASRTGNTQPQHF.

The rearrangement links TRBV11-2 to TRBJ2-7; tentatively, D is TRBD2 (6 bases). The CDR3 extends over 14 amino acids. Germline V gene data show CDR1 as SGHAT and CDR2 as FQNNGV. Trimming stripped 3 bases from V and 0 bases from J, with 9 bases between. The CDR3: CASSLEGGSYEQYF. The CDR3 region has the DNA TGTGCCAGCAGCTTGGAGGGCGGCTCCTACGAGCAGTACTTC.

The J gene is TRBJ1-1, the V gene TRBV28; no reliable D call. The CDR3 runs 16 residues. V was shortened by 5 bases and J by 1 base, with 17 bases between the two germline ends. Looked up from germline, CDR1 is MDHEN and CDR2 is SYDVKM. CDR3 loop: CASSPHGERPNTEAFF. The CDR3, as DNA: TGTGCCAGCAGTCCCCACGGGGAGCGACCGAACACTGAAGCTTTCTTT.